This T cell receptor beta chain was sequenced during a study of T-cell reconstitution after alpha-beta-depleted transplantation in children (dated by TCRdb to about 2016). Regarding the complete study: Using TCR repertoire profiling, the study quantitatively followed how T-cell immune reconstitution unfolded in children after TCRalphabeta/CD19-depleted allogeneic hematopoietic cell transplantation. General study outcomes and caveats: The high TCRbeta diversity at day 60 in some patients was ascribed to recipient T cells and intrathymic progenitors that had survived conditioning. The apparently early recovery of alphabetaT-cell counts about two months after transplant reportedly depended on only several hundred rapidly expanded clones that came from non-depleted graft cells. The frequencies of hyperexpanded clones fell over the following months, and after one year, T-cell counts and TCRbeta diversity were mostly attributed to newly produced T cells.

This specimen's treatment or condition label, interpreted: allogeneic hematopoietic cell transplantation with graft depleted of TCRalphabeta T cells and CD19 B cells. Transplant recipients were children who received TCRalphabeta/CD19-depleted allogeneic hematopoietic cell grafts. The table lists this clonotype with a count of one. Its antigen has not been determined. No base quality information exists; no much larger clone differs at one position. Based on the germline V gene (reference sequence), the CDR1 and CDR2 sequences are DFQATT and SNEGSKA. At the junction V is shortened by 3 bases and J by 4 bases, with 7 bases in between. The CDR3 goes from the cysteine to the phenylalanine over 11 residues. Only CDR3 DNA remains: 33 bases, in frame from the first base. The method was PCR. Sequenced using an Illumina HiSeq 2500. To normalize quantification of the TCRbeta repertoire, the TCR libraries were built with molecular barcoding that relied on unique molecular identifiers. The public reads were reanalyzed by TCRdb: fastp trimming at Q25, MiXCR alignment, in-frame beta chains only. CDR3 protein sequences are deduplicated, and each keeps its most common genes and DNA. This sample holds about 610,000 distinct CDR3 sequences; 25% to 30% were observed only once. The ten largest make up 35% to 40% of the sample.

The rearranged chain carries TRBV20-1 and TRBJ2-7; a tentative D match to TRBD1 spans 5 bases. The TCR was taken from a boy younger than two with Wiskott-Aldrich syndrome, due to receive a stem cell transplant. This specimen was PBMCs, taken before TCRalphabeta/CD19-depleted stem cell transplant. DNA sequence: TGCAGTGCTAGGAAGGGGTACGAGCAGTACTTC. Translated, it gives CSARKGYEQYF.